This TCR beta chain was captured in a study of CD8+ T cells in alopecia areata. Treatment meaning: oral pan-JAK inhibitor, 5-10 mg twice daily. Following extraction, RNA underwent reverse transcription to cDNA, which served as the sequencing template. Data came from immunoSEQ multiplex PCR; TCRdb stores just in-frame clones and leaves some out. This sample yields under 150,000 clones, of which 55% to 60% are seen a single time; 3% to 3.5% belongs to the top ten. The ends were cut back, 3 bases at V and 7 bases at J, with 13 bases in the middle. Per the germline V gene, CDR1 is SQVTM and CDR2 is ANQGSEA. The CDR3 loop spans 13 amino acids. In its sample, this clone was seen a few times.

The sequences come from CD4+ T cells sorted from blood, collected at week 24, from a patient treated with tofacitinib. V is TRBV29-1 and J is TRBJ1-5; TRBD1 might be the D (6 bases). This TCR came from a human donor with alopecia areata. The chain's CDR3 is CSVEGGAGQPQHF. For the CDR3, the DNA is TGCAGCGTTGAGGGGGGGGCAGGGCAGCCCCAGCATTTT.